Shown below are 18 T cell receptor beta chains from a single sample sequenced in a study of Graves' ophthalmopathy and Graves' hyperthyroidism. Amplification targeted the TCR beta CDR3 regions, with RNA transcripts as the source material. Second-round multiplex PCR came after first-round RT-PCR with HTBI primers. MiXCR was run by TCRdb on the multiplex PCR reads, yielding one entry per CDR3 protein. The data hold 500,000 to 800,000 distinct CDR3 sequences, with under 50% observed a single time. The specimen was peripheral blood. All receptors come from an adult man with Graves' ophthalmopathy.

This clonotype was seen ten or more times. V usage is TRBV12-3 or TRBV12-4 and J usage is TRBJ1-2, with TRBD1 as a possible D gene (5 bases). The CDR3 is 13 amino acids. Trimming took off 6 bases at V and 4 bases at J, with 12 bases between the two ends. CDR3 protein: CASRRGGLYGYTF. The CDR3 DNA follows: TGTGCCAGCAGAAGGGGTGGGCTCTATGGCTACACCTTC.

The J gene is TRBJ2-2, the V gene TRBV9; TRBD1 aligns across 7 bases. CDR3 length equals 15 residues. The germline V gene encodes CDR1 SGDLS and CDR2 YYNGEE. J was trimmed by 7 bases and V by 6 bases; bases with no gene match: 12. CDR3 protein: CASTPTGEFGGELFF. Here the CDR3 DNA reads TGTGCCAGCACCCCCACAGGGGAGTTTGGCGGGGAGCTGTTTTTT.

This clonotype was counted at least ten times. The chain uses TRBV12-3 or TRBV12-4 and TRBJ1-4; 8 positions match TRBD1. Trimming took 5 bases from V and 7 from J; bases not matched to a gene: 9. This CDR3 spans 15 amino acids. CDR3 DNA sequence: TGTGCCAGCAGTCCGAGGACAGGGCTAGGTGAAAAACTGTTTTTT. Translated: CASSPRTGLGEKLFF.

The chain couples TRBV7-2 to TRBJ1-4; D possibly corresponds to TRBD1 (5 bases). CDR1 and CDR2 from the germline V gene are SGHTA and FQGNSA. CDR3 length: 17 amino acids. V was cut by 0 bases and J by 3 bases, with 14 bases left in between. CDR3 loop: CASSLAFSQASNEKLFF. CDR3 in DNA: TGTGCCAGCAGCTTAGCTTTTTCACAGGCATCTAATGAAAAACTGTTTTTT. The full variable domain, with the rest looked up from reference TRBV7-2 and TRBJ1-4, is GAGVSQSPSNKVTEKGKDVELRCDPISGHTALYWYRQSLGQGLEFLIYFQGNSAPDKSGLPSDRFSAERTGGSVSTLTIQRTQQEDSAVYLCASSLAFSQASNEKLFFGSGTQLSVL.

Points on this clonotype: A much larger clone sits a single nucleotide away, making a read error possible. This chain connects TRBV9 to TRBJ1-3; no clear D. The CDR3 sequence is 15 residues long. Deletions cut 4 bases from V and 3 bases from J, with 14 bases between. Germline values: CDR1 SGDLS, CDR2 YYNGEE. This CDR3 reads CASSIVEGFGNTIYF. In nucleotides, the CDR3 is TGTGCCAGCAGCATAGTCGAGGGTTTTGGAAACACCATATATTTT.

This clonotype was detected only a few times. The chain joins TRBV19 to TRBJ1-4; D ambiguous. V lost 7 bases, J lost 0 bases, and 9 bases lay in between. Per germline, CDR1 LNHDA and CDR2 SQIVND (reference sequence). The CDR3 is 14 residues long. CDR3 nucleotide sequence: TGTGCCAGTACCCTGACATCAACTAATGAAAAACTGTTTTTT. It yields the protein CASTLTSTNEKLFF.

This clonotype was recorded at least ten times. V and J are TRBV5-6 and TRBJ1-6; D may be TRBD1 (5 bases). V was shortened by 2 bases and J by 6 bases, with 9 bases between the two germline ends. The CDR3 spans 14 residues. CDR1 SGHDT and CDR2 YYEEEE come from the germline V gene. CDR3 bases: TGTGCCAGCAGCTTCCGGGGCTCTAATTCACCCCTCCACTTT. Translating it yields CASSFRGSNSPLHF.

The chain uses TRBV15 and TRBJ2-6, with D tentatively TRBD2 (6 bases). Germline CDR1 and CDR2: LNHNV and YYDKDF (reference sequence). The CDR3 covers 15 residues. V gave up 11 bases and J gave up 0 bases, with 14 bases separating them. CDR3 in amino acids: CAPGAGSSGANVLTF. The CDR3 bases are TGTGCCCCCGGTGCGGGGAGCTCTGGGGCCAACGTCCTGACTTTC.

A word on this clonotype: This CDR3 fails to terminate in the conserved phenylalanine or tryptophan, so it likely reflects a read error. No DNA is shown, since the ends of the CDR3 on it are uncertain; the CDR3 is the one TCRdb lists. V and J are TRBV2 and TRBJ2-6. Inclusive of both ends, the CDR3 amounts to 9 amino acids. CDR1 and CDR2 from the germline V gene are SNHLY and FYNNEI. The CDR3 reads CASSFAGTS.

This clonotype was detected many times. The J gene is TRBJ1-2, the V gene TRBV19; D gene ambiguous. The germline CDR1 and CDR2 sequences are LNHDA and SQIVND (reference sequence). CDR3 length: 16 residues. V was clipped by 6 bases and J by 4 bases, with 21 bases between them. CDR3 residues: CASSQRTDGLPYGYTF. The CDR3 DNA sequence: TGTGCCAGTAGCCAACGGACGGATGGATTGCCCTATGGCTACACCTTC.

The rearrangement links TRBV10-3 to TRBJ2-7, with 8 bases aligning to TRBD1. Unmatched junction bases numbered 8, after V lost 0 bases and J lost 4 bases. CDR3 length: 16 amino acids. Germline CDR1 is ENHRY and CDR2 is SYGVKD. CDR3 bases: TGTGCCATCAGTGAGTCCGGGACAGGAGGGAAATACGAGCAGTACTTC. Its translation is CAISESGTGGKYEQYF.

This chain uses TRBV29-1 with TRBJ2-3; 10 nucleotides match TRBD2. CDR1 is SQVTM and CDR2 is ANQGSEA in the germline V gene. CDR3 length: 13 amino acids. V gave up 3 bases and J gave up 4 bases; unmatched junction bases: 1. The CDR3 loop is CSVDGTSADTQYF. The CDR3 region has the DNA TGCAGCGTTGACGGGACTAGCGCAGATACGCAGTATTTT.

On this clonotype: A read error may explain this, as a much larger clone is one base away. The missing conserved phenylalanine or tryptophan at the end of this CDR3 makes a read error likely. The rearrangement uses TRBV6-5 and TRBJ2-5, with D maybe TRBD2 (5 bases). V was cut by 0 bases and J by 5 bases, with 10 bases left in between. CDR1 MNHEY and CDR2 SVGAGI come from the germline V gene. The CDR3 totals 14 residues. The CDR3 DNA reads TGTGCCAGCAGTTACTCGCCGGGGAAGGAGACCCAGTACTGC. Translation gives CASSYSPGKETQYC.

This chain links TRBV7-2 with TRBJ2-5, with D perhaps TRBD2 (5 bases). This CDR3 comprises 19 residues. Per germline, CDR1 SGHTA and CDR2 FQGNSA. The germline V and J ends were trimmed by 6 bases and 1 base, with 27 bases remaining between them. The CDR3 DNA sequence: TGTGCCAGCAGTTCAGCGGTCTCCACGTACTCGGCCCTCCAAGAGACCCAGTACTTC. Amino acids: CASSSAVSTYSALQETQYF.

In its sample, this clonotype was seen many times. The V call is TRBV2, the J call TRBJ2-7; no firm D call. The CDR3 consists of 12 residues. From germline, CDR1 is SNHLY and CDR2 FYNNEI. The V end lost 2 bases, the J end lost 3 bases, and 5 bases lay between the germline ends. CDR3 sequence reads: CASSERFYEQYF. The DNA for the CDR3 is TGTGCCAGCAGTGAAAGGTTCTACGAGCAGTACTTC. Drawing the rest from reference TRBV2 and TRBJ2-7, the complete variable domain is EPEVTQTPSHQVTQMGQEVILRCVPISNHLYFYWYRQILGQKVEFLVSFYNNEISEKSEIFDDQFSVERPDGSNFTLKIRSTKLEDSAMYFCASSERFYEQYFGPGTRLTVT.

Comment on this clonotype: Germline and junction disagree at one end, which may indicate a read error. The chain couples TRBV10-3 to TRBJ2-2; TRBD1 is a possible D gene (6 bases). Germline V gives CDR1 ENHRY, CDR2 SYGVKD. This CDR3 comprises 16 residues. The CDR3 DNA is TGTGCCAGCAGTTTATTAGGCAGGGGGAACACCGGGGAGCTGTTTTTT. This sequence encodes CASSLLGRGNTGELFF.

The chain couples TRBV2 to TRBJ2-5, with 9 bases lining up with TRBD1. V trimming: 2 bases; J trimming: 9 bases; junction bases outside the gene matches: 7. This CDR3 contains 14 residues. Germline-derived CDR1 and CDR2 are SNHLY and FYNNEI. The CDR3 reads CASSETGGGVSQYF. The CDR3 nucleotides read TGTGCCAGCAGTGAAACAGGGGGCGGAGTGTCCCAGTACTTC.

A few counts support this clonotype. Here the CDR3 DNA reads TGTGCCATCAGCGCTTCGACTCGTGAGCAGTTCTTC. Translated: CAISASTREQFF. The chain employs TRBV10-3 and TRBJ2-7, with D unresolved. The DNA matches TRBJ2-1 better at its end, which makes the J call doubtful. The length of the CDR3 is 12 residues. Germline assignment: CDR1 ENHRY and CDR2 SYGVKD.